This T cell receptor beta chain was identified during a study of T cell repertoires in cytomegalovirus infection. Background on the study: Indications came from public TCR beta signatures; they pointed to CMV infection and to a matching HLA type.

This clonotype appeared many times. Its antigen is still unknown. The study's findings and limits: Carriage of CMV together with the relevant HLA was identifiable through cumulative public TCR beta family frequency. HLA-C-restricted CMV-specific TCR beta clonotypes were dominant in the ex vivo response.

CDR1 SGHTA and CDR2 FQGNSA come from the germline V gene. V gave up 5 bases and J gave up 2 bases, with 16 bases separating them. The CDR3 sequence is 16 residues long. One entry per CDR3 protein results from TCRdb running MiXCR on the reads. In the table there are about 100,000 distinct CDR3 sequences, 23% of which are singletons. The receptor was isolated from a human donor in good health (CMV status not recorded). Some clones in this sample may be carry-over from other donors' samples. Sequenced material: CD8+ T cells from PBMCs. The chain joins TRBV7-2 to TRBJ1-3, with D unclear. The CDR3 DNA sequence: TGTGCCAGCAGCCCAGGAGTTTTCGTCGCTGGAAACACCATATATTTT. As protein: CASSPGVFVAGNTIYF.